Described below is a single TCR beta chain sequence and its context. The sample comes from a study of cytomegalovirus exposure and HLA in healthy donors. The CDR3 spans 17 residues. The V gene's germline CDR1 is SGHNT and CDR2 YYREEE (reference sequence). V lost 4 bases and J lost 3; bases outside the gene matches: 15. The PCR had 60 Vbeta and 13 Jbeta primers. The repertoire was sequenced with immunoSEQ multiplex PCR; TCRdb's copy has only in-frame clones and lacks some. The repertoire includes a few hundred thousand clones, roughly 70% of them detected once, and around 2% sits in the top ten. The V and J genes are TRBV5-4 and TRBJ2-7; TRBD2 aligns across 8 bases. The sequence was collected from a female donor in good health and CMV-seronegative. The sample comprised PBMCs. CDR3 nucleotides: TGTGCCAGCAGCCTCACCACGAGGACTAGCCTGAGCTACGAGCAGTACTTC. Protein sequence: CASSLTTRTSLSYEQYF. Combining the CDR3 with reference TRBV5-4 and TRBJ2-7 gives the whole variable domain ETGVTQSPTHLIKTRGQQVTLRCSSQSGHNTVSWYQQALGQGPQFIFQYYREEENGRGNFPPRFSGLQFPNYSSELNVNALELDDSALYLCASSLTTRTSLSYEQYFGPGTRLTVT.